This T cell receptor beta chain was captured by sequencing in a study of blood T cell repertoires in COVID-19. At the level of the study: Samples of COVID-19 (acute and convalescent) were obtained from the United States, Italy and Spain. Sources were T cells, B-cell-depleted T cells, or PBMCs; the material itself was cDNA or gDNA.

Per the authors' pipeline: Amplification of reference gene primers provided the estimated nucleated cell counts. The protocol was immunoSEQ multiplex PCR, while the TCRdb copy is restricted to in-frame clones and leaves out a portion. V and J calls and clone size are as listed in that table; D and trimming were resolved from the DNA. Of about 180,000 clones in the sample, approximately 80% were seen once. The J segment lost 4 bases and the V segment lost 5 bases, leaving 3 bases of the junction unmatched. This CDR3 has 14 residues. Germline V gives CDR1 SNHLY, CDR2 FYNNEI. V usage is TRBV2 and J usage is TRBJ2-3; 10 nucleotides agree with TRBD2. This clonotype was sampled from a human donor in a cohort sampled during active COVID-19. Source material: peripheral blood. The CDR3 nucleotides read TGTGCCAGCAGTCAACTAGCGGGGTCAGATACGCAGTATTTT. Its translation: CASSQLAGSDTQYF.